This T cell receptor (beta chain) was sequenced in a study of blood T cell repertoires in COVID-19. The assay was immunoSEQ multiplex PCR, and TCRdb's table has in-frame clones only and misses some. Of around 330,000 clones listed, about 89% are singletons. Donors in Cohort 3 who had recovered were those with two negative PCRs, healthcare professional clearance, or resolution of their symptoms. This CDR3 spans 13 amino acids. CDR1 is LGHDT, CDR2 YNNKEL, per germline (reference sequence). Trimming removed 2 bases from V and 8 bases from J; junction bases left unmatched: 3. The J gene is TRBJ2-1, the V gene TRBV3-1 (or the pseudogene TRBV3-2), with 7 nucleotides matching TRBD2. Sequencing was carried out using PBMCs or T cells enriched from blood (not recorded which). The sequence was obtained from a woman aged 40 to 55 who had recovered from COVID-19. CDR3 in DNA: TGTGCCAGCAGCCAAAGGGGAGGGGATGAGCAGTTCTTC. Translated: CASSQRGGDEQFF.